This T cell receptor (beta chain) was observed in a study of blood T cell repertoires in COVID-19. CDR3 length: 14 amino acids. Germline CDR1 and CDR2: SGHTA and FQGNSA. V dropped 5 bases and J dropped 9; count of bases not matched to a gene: 7. TCRdb keeps only in-frame clones here, not all; method: immunoSEQ multiplex PCR. The sample shows about 70,000 clones, roughly three quarters of them seen only once. This rearrangement joins TRBV7-2 to TRBJ1-6; 7 bases align to TRBD1. Sequencing input: peripheral blood. This receptor was identified in a man at least 80 years old with acute or convalescent COVID-19. For the CDR3, the DNA is TGTGCCAGCAGCCGGGGGACAGTAGGTTCACCCCTCCACTTT. As protein: CASSRGTVGSPLHF.